Listed below are T cell receptor beta chains from one sample, sequenced in a study of tumor T cells in aggressive B-cell lymphoma. Sequenced by immunoSEQ multiplex PCR; TCRdb stores in-frame clones only, minus some. The data hold approximately 5,600 clones, with 94% observed a single time. The sequenced sample consisted of tumor tissue. These receptor sequences come from an adult with diffuse large B cell lymphoma. The CDR3 runs from the conserved cysteine through the conserved F or W. A D gene is named only where the DNA matches it firmly. The listing skips clone size in some rows; elsewhere it reads once, few, many or a size class.

j_call: TRBJ2-1; d_call: TRBD2; clone_size: NA; v_call: TRBV11-2; cdr3_aa: CASSFTSGIGGDEQFF; cdr3_nt: TGTGCCAGCAGCTTTACTAGCGGAATCGGGGGCGATGAGCAGTTCTTC
j_call: TRBJ1-1; d_call: TRBD1; clone_size: once; v_call: TRBV30; cdr3_aa: CAWRTGGSGTEAFF; cdr3_nt: TGTGCCTGGAGAACAGGGGGGTCGGGCACTGAAGCTTTCTTT
j_call: TRBJ1-6; d_call: NA; clone_size: NA; v_call: TRBV30; cdr3_aa: CAWSVSQDSPLHF; cdr3_nt: TGTGCCTGGAGTGTGAGCCAGGATTCACCCCTCCACTTT
j_call: TRBJ1-2; d_call: NA; clone_size: NA; v_call: TRBV6-5; cdr3_aa: CAGEDSKNYGYTF; cdr3_nt: TGTGCCGGCGAGGACAGTAAGAACTATGGCTACACCTTC
j_call: TRBJ2-7; d_call: TRBD2; clone_size: once; v_call: TRBV2; cdr3_aa: CASSGGLAGGSSYEQYF; cdr3_nt: TGTGCCAGCAGTGGAGGGCTAGCGGGAGGGAGCTCCTACGAGCAGTACTTC
j_call: TRBJ2-7; d_call: TRBD1; clone_size: NA; v_call: TRBV10-3; cdr3_aa: CAITVDRDLSYEQYF; cdr3_nt: TGTGCCATCACGGTAGACAGGGACCTCTCCTACGAGCAGTACTTC
j_call: TRBJ2-5; d_call: NA; clone_size: NA; v_call: TRBV27; cdr3_aa: CASSLRPGYIRETQYF; cdr3_nt: TGTGCCAGCAGTTTACGGCCAGGGTACATACGAGAGACCCAGTACTTC
j_call: TRBJ2-3; d_call: TRBD2; clone_size: NA; v_call: TRBV7-9; cdr3_aa: CASSSTSGGVDTQYF; cdr3_nt: TGTGCCAGCAGCTCGACTAGCGGGGGGGTAGATACGCAGTATTTT
j_call: TRBJ2-3; d_call: TRBD2; clone_size: NA; v_call: TRBV7-3; cdr3_aa: CASSLTLSSGLSTDTQYF; cdr3_nt: TGTGCCAGCAGCTTAACCCTGTCTAGCGGGCTCAGCACAGATACGCAGTATTTT
j_call: TRBJ1-1; d_call: TRBD1; clone_size: NA; v_call: TRBV7-6; cdr3_aa: CASSLHGTEMAFF; cdr3_nt: TGTGCCAGCAGCTTACACGGGACAGAGATGGCTTTCTTT
j_call: TRBJ1-5; d_call: NA; clone_size: once; v_call: TRBV2; cdr3_aa: CASSQDTGPGQPQHF; cdr3_nt: TGTGCCAGCAGCCAAGATACAGGGCCGGGGCAGCCCCAGCATTTT
j_call: TRBJ2-5; d_call: NA; clone_size: NA; v_call: TRBV7-6; cdr3_aa: CASSEEEGPRYF; cdr3_nt: TGTGCCAGCTCAGAGGAGGAGGGCCCCCGGTACTTC
j_call: TRBJ2-1; d_call: NA; clone_size: NA; v_call: TRBV4-1; cdr3_aa: CASSQSDFSSNNEQFF; cdr3_nt: TGCGCCAGCAGCCAATCGGACTTTTCTAGCAACAATGAGCAGTTCTTC
j_call: TRBJ2-2; d_call: NA; clone_size: few; v_call: TRBV7-2; cdr3_aa: CASSFRAPIQSNTGELFF; cdr3_nt: TGTGCCAGCAGCTTCAGGGCCCCTATACAATCAAACACCGGGGAGCTGTTTTTT
j_call: TRBJ2-1; d_call: TRBD2; clone_size: NA; v_call: TRBV9; cdr3_aa: CASSVRSSGMNEQFF; cdr3_nt: TGTGCCAGCAGCGTAAGGTCTAGCGGGATGAATGAGCAGTTCTTC
j_call: TRBJ2-5; d_call: NA; clone_size: NA; v_call: TRBV15; cdr3_aa: CATSNQGWETQYF; cdr3_nt: TGTGCCACCAGCAATCAGGGGTGGGAGACCCAGTACTTC
j_call: TRBJ2-7; d_call: TRBD2; clone_size: NA; v_call: TRBV15; cdr3_aa: CATSRELPGLAGGPTDEQYF; cdr3_nt: TGTGCCACCAGCAGAGAACTTCCGGGACTAGCGGGAGGGCCCACGGACGAGCAGTACTTC
j_call: TRBJ2-7; d_call: NA; clone_size: NA; v_call: TRBV5-1; cdr3_aa: CASSLAGETDEQYF; cdr3_nt: TGCGCCAGCAGCTTGGCAGGGGAAACCGACGAGCAGTACTTC
j_call: TRBJ2-3; d_call: NA; clone_size: NA; v_call: TRBV7-9; cdr3_aa: CASTNTDTQYF; cdr3_nt: TGTGCCAGCACCAACACAGATACGCAGTATTTT
j_call: TRBJ2-3; d_call: NA; clone_size: NA; v_call: TRBV30; cdr3_aa: CAWSGGDWDTQYF; cdr3_nt: TGTGCCTGGAGTGGCGGGGACTGGGATACGCAGTATTTT
j_call: TRBJ1-2; d_call: NA; clone_size: NA; v_call: TRBV4-3; cdr3_aa: CASSQDTSAGTNYGYTF; cdr3_nt: TGCGCCAGCAGCCAAGATACCTCGGCAGGGACTAACTATGGCTACACCTTT
j_call: TRBJ1-2; d_call: TRBD1; clone_size: NA; v_call: TRBV27; cdr3_aa: CASSPGVGTGNYGYTF; cdr3_nt: TGTGCCAGCAGTCCGGGGGTCGGGACAGGGAACTATGGCTACACCTTC
j_call: TRBJ1-5; d_call: TRBD1; clone_size: NA; v_call: TRBV30; cdr3_aa: CACSTGGKPQHF; cdr3_nt: TGTGCCTGCTCTACAGGGGGGAAGCCCCAGCATTTT
j_call: TRBJ2-2; d_call: NA; clone_size: NA; v_call: TRBV9; cdr3_aa: CASSVFSWGEENTGELFF; cdr3_nt: TGTGCCAGCAGCGTATTTTCCTGGGGGGAGGAGAACACCGGGGAGCTGTTTTTT
j_call: TRBJ2-1; d_call: NA; clone_size: NA; v_call: TRBV7-2; cdr3_aa: CASHVGVAVNEQFF; cdr3_nt: TGTGCCAGCCACGTAGGCGTAGCGGTCAATGAGCAGTTCTTC
j_call: TRBJ1-2; d_call: TRBD1; clone_size: NA; v_call: TRBV19; cdr3_aa: CASSISRTGLDYGYTF; cdr3_nt: TGTGCCAGTAGTATAAGCCGGACAGGGCTGGACTATGGCTACACCTTC
j_call: TRBJ2-7; d_call: NA; clone_size: NA; v_call: TRBV4-3; cdr3_aa: CASSQVGELYEQYF; cdr3_nt: TGCGCCAGCAGCCAAGTCGGGGAATTATACGAGCAGTACTTC
j_call: TRBJ1-2; d_call: NA; clone_size: NA; v_call: TRBV11-2; cdr3_aa: CASSSGRGLYGYTF; cdr3_nt: TGTGCCAGCAGCTCAGGGAGGGGGTTATATGGCTACACCTTC
j_call: TRBJ1-1; d_call: NA; clone_size: NA; v_call: TRBV30; cdr3_aa: CAWSVGGGTEAFF; cdr3_nt: TGTGCCTGGAGTGTGGGGGGGGGCACTGAAGCTTTCTTT
j_call: TRBJ2-7; d_call: NA; clone_size: NA; v_call: TRBV27; cdr3_aa: CASRTQTSLNYEQYF; cdr3_nt: TGTGCCAGCAGGACGCAGACTAGTCTCAACTACGAGCAATACTTC
j_call: TRBJ2-3; d_call: TRBD2; clone_size: NA; v_call: TRBV7-9; cdr3_aa: CASSSRTSYSDTQYF; cdr3_nt: TGTGCCAGCAGCTCCAGGACTAGCTACTCAGATACGCAGTATTTT
j_call: TRBJ1-6; d_call: TRBD1; clone_size: NA; v_call: TRBV9; cdr3_aa: CASSVEDRGGSPLHF; cdr3_nt: TGTGCCAGCAGCGTAGAGGACAGGGGAGGTTCACCCCTCCACTTT
j_call: TRBJ2-1; d_call: NA; clone_size: few; v_call: TRBV4-1; cdr3_aa: CASSQGLLRPHEQFF; cdr3_nt: TGCGCCAGCAGCCAAGGACTCCTACGGCCCCATGAGCAGTTCTTC
j_call: TRBJ2-3; d_call: NA; clone_size: NA; v_call: TRBV6-5; cdr3_aa: CASRLQGVVTQYF; cdr3_nt: TGTGCCAGCAGATTACAGGGTGTTGTTACGCAGTATTTT
j_call: TRBJ2-7; d_call: NA; clone_size: NA; v_call: TRBV27; cdr3_aa: CASSLGSGDIYEQYF; cdr3_nt: TGTGCCAGCAGTTTAGGTTCAGGGGATATCTACGAGCAGTACTTC
j_call: TRBJ1-5; d_call: NA; clone_size: NA; v_call: TRBV5-1; cdr3_aa: CASSSEPTGSGQPQHF; cdr3_nt: TGCGCCAGCAGCTCCGAACCCACAGGGAGCGGTCAGCCCCAGCATTTT
j_call: TRBJ1-1; d_call: TRBD1; clone_size: NA; v_call: TRBV10-3; cdr3_aa: CAVWDRGTNTEAFF; cdr3_nt: TGTGCCGTATGGGACAGGGGGACGAACACTGAAGCTTTCTTT
j_call: TRBJ1-5; d_call: NA; clone_size: NA; v_call: TRBV4-2; cdr3_aa: CASSQRGGLGQPQHF; cdr3_nt: TGTGCCAGCAGCCAGAGGGGGGGTCTGGGTCAGCCCCAGCATTTT
j_call: TRBJ1-2; d_call: TRBD1; clone_size: NA; v_call: TRBV19; cdr3_aa: CASSTGQVAYGYTF; cdr3_nt: TGTGCTAGTAGTACCGGACAGGTGGCCTATGGCTACACCTTC
j_call: TRBJ1-5; d_call: NA; clone_size: NA; v_call: TRBV28; cdr3_aa: CASSLLRGSNQPQHF; cdr3_nt: TGTGCCAGCAGTTTACTTAGGGGTAGCAATCAGCCCCAGCATTTT
j_call: TRBJ2-2; d_call: TRBD1; clone_size: NA; v_call: TRBV5-1; cdr3_aa: CASIEDPGGNTGELFF; cdr3_nt: TGCGCCAGCATCGAAGATCCAGGGGGGAACACCGGGGAGCTGTTTTTT
j_call: TRBJ1-2; d_call: NA; clone_size: NA; v_call: TRBV30; cdr3_aa: CAWSVTPTGYGYTF; cdr3_nt: TGTGCCTGGAGTGTAACCCCGACGGGGTATGGCTACACCTTC
j_call: TRBJ2-5; d_call: TRBD1; clone_size: NA; v_call: TRBV5-1; cdr3_aa: CASSSTGTGRGETQYF; cdr3_nt: TGCGCCAGCAGCTCGACCGGGACAGGGCGAGGGGAGACCCAGTACTTC
j_call: TRBJ1-3; d_call: NA; clone_size: NA; v_call: TRBV18; cdr3_aa: CASSPGGSSGNTIYF; cdr3_nt: TGTGCCAGCTCACCAGGGGGGAGCTCTGGAAACACCATATATTTT
j_call: TRBJ2-5; d_call: TRBD2; clone_size: NA; v_call: TRBV28; cdr3_aa: CASSSGGDQETQYF; cdr3_nt: TGTGCCAGCAGTTCGGGGGGGGACCAAGAGACCCAGTACTTC
j_call: TRBJ2-7; d_call: TRBD2; clone_size: NA; v_call: TRBV4-3; cdr3_aa: CASSQRWAGGDEQYF; cdr3_nt: TGCGCCAGCAGCCAAAGATGGGCGGGAGGGGACGAGCAGTACTTC
j_call: TRBJ2-3; d_call: TRBD2; clone_size: NA; v_call: TRBV4-3; cdr3_aa: CASSLSGGASDTQYF; cdr3_nt: TGCGCCAGCAGCCTAAGCGGGGGGGCCTCAGATACGCAGTATTTT
j_call: TRBJ1-2; d_call: NA; clone_size: NA; v_call: TRBV6-4; cdr3_aa: CASSDYPPVGGNEGYTF; cdr3_nt: TGTGCCAGCAGTGACTACCCCCCCGTAGGGGGAAATGAGGGCTACACCTTC
j_call: TRBJ2-2; d_call: NA; clone_size: NA; v_call: TRBV9; cdr3_aa: CASSSGGSNTGELFF; cdr3_nt: TGTGCCAGCAGCTCAGGAGGGAGCAACACCGGGGAGCTGTTTTTT
j_call: TRBJ1-5; d_call: TRBD1; clone_size: few; v_call: TRBV5-1; cdr3_aa: CASSLGQGVNQPQHF; cdr3_nt: TGCGCCAGCAGCCTGGGACAGGGTGTTAATCAGCCCCAGCATTTT
j_call: TRBJ1-1; d_call: NA; clone_size: NA; v_call: TRBV9; cdr3_aa: CASSTPGDTEAFF; cdr3_nt: TGTGCCAGCAGCACCCCAGGGGACACTGAAGCTTTCTTT
j_call: TRBJ1-1; d_call: NA; clone_size: NA; v_call: TRBV11-2; cdr3_aa: CASSPGVTYTEAFF; cdr3_nt: TGTGCCAGCAGCCCGGGGGTGACATACACTGAAGCTTTCTTT
j_call: TRBJ2-1; d_call: NA; clone_size: NA; v_call: TRBV11-2; cdr3_aa: CASSLVYGASEYNEQFF; cdr3_nt: TGTGCCAGCAGCTTAGTATACGGGGCTAGCGAGTACAATGAGCAGTTCTTC
j_call: TRBJ2-7; d_call: NA; clone_size: NA; v_call: TRBV27; cdr3_aa: CASSQTLLLIQGRMWEQYF; cdr3_nt: TGTGCCAGCAGCCAGACCCTATTACTGATTCAGGGGAGAATGTGGGAGCAGTACTTC
j_call: TRBJ1-2; d_call: TRBD1; clone_size: NA; v_call: TRBV9; cdr3_aa: CASSVGGTGGYGYTF; cdr3_nt: TGTGCCAGCAGCGTAGGGGGGACAGGGGGCTATGGCTACACCTTC